The source of this TCR beta chain is a study of CD8 T cells in ankylosing spondylitis (dated by TCRdb to 2016 to 2017). Notes on the research overall: The study set out to find disease-linked TCR variants by profiling T cell receptor beta repertoires in ankylosing spondylitis patients and healthy donors. The full study cohort was made up of about two dozen ankylosing spondylitis patients and more than 90 healthy donors. Peripheral blood samples were taken, and synovial fluid was additionally collected from ankylosing spondylitis patients. General findings and caveats noted by the study authors: Some motif variants had previously been reported in the synovial fluid and blood of reactive arthritis patients, which suggests shared mechanisms of disease initiation. The disease-linked clones were reported as significantly enriched in matched synovial fluid samples from ankylosing spondylitis patients. A TCR beta motif of fewer than 10 highly homologous amino acid variants appeared characteristic of blood from ankylosing spondylitis patients. A CD8+ phenotype was shown by the disease-linked clones, which were found at relatively low frequencies in peripheral blood.

Reading from cysteine to phenylalanine, the CDR3 counts 10 amino acids. Only the CDR3 part of the read is kept: 30 bases, read in frame from the first base. V gives up 4 bases and J gives up 6 bases, and the segment between their germline ends measures 7 bases. According to the germline V gene, CDR1 reads SQVTM and CDR2 reads ANQGSEA. As to this clonotype: Its antigen is still unknown. Within one base of it there is no much larger clone, and no base qualities were kept.

The data were produced on an Illumina HiSeq 2500. Quantitative 5'-RACE with molecular barcodes was the method used to prepare the TCR beta libraries. The study's processing was this. To identify disease-linked TCR variants, a new computational method was used, one built on a probabilistic model of VDJ rearrangement. The public reads were quality trimmed at Q25 with fastp and then assembled into clones with MiXCR by TCRdb, keeping productive beta chains. Each CDR3 protein appears once, grouped with its most common genes and DNA. TCRdb, not the original authors, processed these V and J calls. The sample has roughly 230,000 distinct CDR3 sequences on record, about 18% of them singletons. Of the sample, about a third falls within the top ten clones.

Input material: blood, either unsorted or a sorted T cell fraction (not recorded which). The sequence links TRBV29-1 to TRBJ2-7; no D segment can be confidently identified. The clonotype originates from a male donor with ankylosing spondylitis or in good health (not recorded which). The CDR3 protein is CSVGVREQYF. The base sequence is TGCAGCGTTGGGGTCCGCGAGCAGTACTTC.